This T cell receptor beta chain was obtained from a study of regulatory T cells in long-lasting Graves disease. Study-level background: Patients newly diagnosed with Graves' had been on antithyroid drugs for under 3 months.

CDR3-region Arm-PCR and iRepertoire HTBI primers produced the TCR beta libraries. TCRdb used MiXCR to reprocess the multiplex PCR reads, holding one entry per CDR3 protein. The sample consists of hundreds of thousands of distinct CDR3 sequences, about 16% of them appearing once. Germline V lookup: CDR1 SGHRS, CDR2 YFSETQ. The CDR3 is 14 residues long. Trimming left V 4 bases short and J 1 base short, with 10 bases between. This clonotype occurred many times. The time point was: newly diagnosed GD, antithyroid drugs for less than 3 months. PBMC-derived RNA was used for the TCR library. As a group, patients came from one endocrinology department in Xi'an, China. This same sample was also taken into another study, of T cells in Graves' hyperthyroidism and ophthalmopathy.

The chain joins TRBV5-1 to TRBJ2-3; the D gene is possibly TRBD2 (5 bases). This TCR was sampled from a middle-aged woman with Graves disease. Sequenced here: peripheral blood mononuclear cells (PBMCs), sampled at new diagnosis, from a patient treated with antithyroid drugs. CDR3 in amino acids: CASSTGVGTDTQYF. In nucleotides, the CDR3 is TGCGCCAGCAGCACCGGGGTGGGCACAGATACGCAGTATTTT.